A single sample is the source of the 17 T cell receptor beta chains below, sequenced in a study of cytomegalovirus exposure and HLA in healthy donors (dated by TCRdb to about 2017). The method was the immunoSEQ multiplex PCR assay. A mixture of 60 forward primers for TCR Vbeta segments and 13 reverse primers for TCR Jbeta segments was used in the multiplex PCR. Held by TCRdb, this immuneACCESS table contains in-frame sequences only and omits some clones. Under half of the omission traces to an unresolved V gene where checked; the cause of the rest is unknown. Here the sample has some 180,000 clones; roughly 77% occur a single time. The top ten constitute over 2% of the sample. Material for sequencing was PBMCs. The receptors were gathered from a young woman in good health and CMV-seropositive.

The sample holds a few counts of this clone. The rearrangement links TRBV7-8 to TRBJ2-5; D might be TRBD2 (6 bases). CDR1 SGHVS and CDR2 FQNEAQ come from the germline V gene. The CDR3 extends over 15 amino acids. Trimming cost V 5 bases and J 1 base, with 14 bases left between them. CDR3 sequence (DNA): TGTGCCAGCAGCCCCCGGGGACTGCTCCAAGAGACCCAGTACTTC. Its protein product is CASSPRGLLQETQYF. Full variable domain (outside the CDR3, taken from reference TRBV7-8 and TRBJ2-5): GAGVSQSPRYKVAKRGQDVALRCDPISGHVSLFWYQQALGQGPEFLTYFQNEAQLDKSGLPSDRFFAERPEGSVSTLKIQRTQQEDSAVYLCASSPRGLLQETQYFGPGTRLLVL.

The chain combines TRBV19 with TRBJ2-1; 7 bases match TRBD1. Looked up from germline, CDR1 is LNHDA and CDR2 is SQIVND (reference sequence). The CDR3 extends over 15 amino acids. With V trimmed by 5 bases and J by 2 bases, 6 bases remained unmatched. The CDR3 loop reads CASSLVRGTYNEQFF. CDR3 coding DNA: TGTGCCAGTAGTTTAGTCAGGGGGACCTACAATGAGCAGTTCTTC.

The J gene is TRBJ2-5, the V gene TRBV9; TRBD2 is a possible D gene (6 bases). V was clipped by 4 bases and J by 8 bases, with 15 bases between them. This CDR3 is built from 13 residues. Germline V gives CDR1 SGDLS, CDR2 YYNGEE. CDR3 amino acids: CASSPRGGSTQYF. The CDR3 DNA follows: TGTGCCAGCAGCCCCCGTGGAGGGAGCACCCAGTACTTC.

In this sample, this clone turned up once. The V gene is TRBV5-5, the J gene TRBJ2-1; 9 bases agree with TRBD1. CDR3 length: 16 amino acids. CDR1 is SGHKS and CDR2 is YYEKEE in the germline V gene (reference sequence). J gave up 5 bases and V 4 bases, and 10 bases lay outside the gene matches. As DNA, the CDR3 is TGTGCCAGCAGCGTCTACAGGGGGCTCGGGAACAATGAGCAGTTCTTC. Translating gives CASSVYRGLGNNEQFF.

The CDR3 nucleotides are TGCGCCAGCACGGGATTCGGGGAGACCGGGGAGCTGTTTTTT. This sequence encodes CASTGFGETGELFF. The V call is TRBV10-2, the J call TRBJ2-2, with D perhaps matching TRBD2 (5 bases). The CDR3 loop spans 14 amino acids. Germline loops: CDR1 WSHSY, CDR2 SAAADI. Deletions cut 7 bases from V and 5 bases from J, with 14 bases between.

CDR3 loop: CASSYFREGTGELFF. CDR3 coding DNA: TGTGCCAGCAGTTACTTCAGGGAGGGGACCGGGGAGCTGTTTTTT. The chain carries TRBV6-5 and TRBJ2-2, with TRBD2 matching over 7 bases. Germline V gene lookup returns CDR1 MNHEY and CDR2 SVGAGI. V gave up 1 base and J gave up 5 bases; unmatched junction bases: 4. The CDR3 sequence is 15 residues long.

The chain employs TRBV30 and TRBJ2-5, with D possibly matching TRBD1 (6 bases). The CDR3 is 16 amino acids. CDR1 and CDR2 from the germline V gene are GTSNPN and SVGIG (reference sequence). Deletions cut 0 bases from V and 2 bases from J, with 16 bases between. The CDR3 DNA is TGTGCCTGGAGTGTACTCGGCAGGGGCCTACAAGAGACCCAGTACTTC. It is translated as CAWSVLGRGLQETQYF. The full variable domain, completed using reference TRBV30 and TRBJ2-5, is SQTIHQWPATLVQPVGSPLSLECTVEGTSNPNLYWYRQAAGRGLQLLFYSVGIGQISSEVPQNLSASRPQDRQFILSSKKLLLSDSGFYLCAWSVLGRGLQETQYFGPGTRLLVL.

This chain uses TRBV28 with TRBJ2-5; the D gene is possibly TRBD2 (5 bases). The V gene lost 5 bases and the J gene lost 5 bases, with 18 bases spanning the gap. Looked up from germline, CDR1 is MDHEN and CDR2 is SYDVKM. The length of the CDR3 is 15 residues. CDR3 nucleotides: TGTGCCAGCAGTGGCCTAGGTCGGGGAACGGAGACCCAGTACTTC. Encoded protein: CASSGLGRGTETQYF.

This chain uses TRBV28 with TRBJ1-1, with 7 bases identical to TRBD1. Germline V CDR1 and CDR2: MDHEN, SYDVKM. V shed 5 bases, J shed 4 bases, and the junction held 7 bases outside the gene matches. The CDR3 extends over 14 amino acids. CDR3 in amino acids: CASSVTGAGTEAFF. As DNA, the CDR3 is TGTGCCAGCAGTGTCACAGGGGCGGGCACTGAAGCTTTCTTT.

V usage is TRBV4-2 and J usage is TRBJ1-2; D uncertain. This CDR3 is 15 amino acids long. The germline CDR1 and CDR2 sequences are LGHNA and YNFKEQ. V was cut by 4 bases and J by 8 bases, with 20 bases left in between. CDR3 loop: CASSLETGSRDGYTF. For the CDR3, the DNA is TGTGCCAGCAGCCTAGAAACCGGGTCGCGCGACGGCTACACCTTC.

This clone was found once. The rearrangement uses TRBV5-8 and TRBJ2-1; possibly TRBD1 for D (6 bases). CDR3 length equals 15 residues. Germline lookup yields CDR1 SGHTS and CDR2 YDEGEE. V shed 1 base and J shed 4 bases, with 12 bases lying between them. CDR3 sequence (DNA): TGTGCCAGCAGCTTGCTGACAGGCCCTTACAATGAGCAGTTCTTC. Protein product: CASSLLTGPYNEQFF.

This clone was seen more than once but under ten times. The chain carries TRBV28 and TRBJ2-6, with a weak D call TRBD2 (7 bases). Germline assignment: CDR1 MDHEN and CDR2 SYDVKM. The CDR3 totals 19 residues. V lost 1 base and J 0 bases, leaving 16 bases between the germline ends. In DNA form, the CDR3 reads TGTGCCAGCAGTTTATTCGGGGGGCTTGGGAGCTCTGGGGCCAACGTCCTGACTTTC. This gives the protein CASSLFGGLGSSGANVLTF.

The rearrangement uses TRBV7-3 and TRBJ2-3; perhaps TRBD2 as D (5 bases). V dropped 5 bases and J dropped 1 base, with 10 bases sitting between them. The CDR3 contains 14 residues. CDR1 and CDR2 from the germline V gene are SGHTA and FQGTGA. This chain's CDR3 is CASSLFGGTDTQYF. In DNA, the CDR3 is TGTGCCAGCAGCCTCTTCGGGGGCACAGATACGCAGTATTTT. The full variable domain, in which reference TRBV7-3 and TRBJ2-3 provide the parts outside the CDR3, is GAGVSQTPSNKVTEKGKYVELRCDPISGHTALYWYRQSLGQGPEFLIYFQGTGAADDSGLPNDRFFAVRPEGSVSTLKIQRTERGDSAVYLCASSLFGGTDTQYFGPGTRLTVL.

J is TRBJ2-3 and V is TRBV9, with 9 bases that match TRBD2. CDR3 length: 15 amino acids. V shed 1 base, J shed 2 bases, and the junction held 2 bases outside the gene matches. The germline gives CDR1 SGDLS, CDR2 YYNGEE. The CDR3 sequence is CASSVSGGTTDTQYF. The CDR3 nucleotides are TGTGCCAGCAGCGTAAGCGGGGGGACCACAGATACGCAGTATTTT.

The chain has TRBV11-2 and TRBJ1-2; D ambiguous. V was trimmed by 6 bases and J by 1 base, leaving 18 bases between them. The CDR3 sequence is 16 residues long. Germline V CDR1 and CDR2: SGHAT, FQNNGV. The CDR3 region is CASRRLAGEDNYGYTF. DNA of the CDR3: TGTGCCAGCAGACGCCTGGCGGGAGAAGATAACTATGGCTACACCTTC.

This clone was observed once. In nucleotides, the CDR3 is TGTGCCAGCAGCCTTGGGCCAGGGGGCGGATATGGAAACACCATATATTTT. This encodes CASSLGPGGGYGNTIYF. The chain joins TRBV7-2 to TRBJ1-3; TRBD1 aligns across 8 bases. This CDR3 has 17 amino acids. Germline values: CDR1 SGHTA, CDR2 FQGNSA. With V trimmed by 5 bases and J by 3 bases, 12 bases remained unmatched. Supplemented by reference TRBV7-2 and TRBJ1-3, the full variable domain reads GAGVSQSPSNKVTEKGKDVELRCDPISGHTALYWYRQSLGQGLEFLIYFQGNSAPDKSGLPSDRFSAERTGGSVSTLTIQRTQQEDSAVYLCASSLGPGGGYGNTIYFGEGSWLTVV.

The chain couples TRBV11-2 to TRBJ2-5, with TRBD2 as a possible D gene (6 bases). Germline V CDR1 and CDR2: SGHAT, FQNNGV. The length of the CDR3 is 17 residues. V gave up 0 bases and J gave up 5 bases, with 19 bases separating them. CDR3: CASSLDTRLARGETQYF. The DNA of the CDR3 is TGTGCCAGCAGCTTAGATACTCGCCTAGCGAGAGGGGAGACCCAGTACTTC.